One sample yielded the 7 T cell receptor beta chains listed below, sequenced in a study of T-cell memory formation after mild COVID-19. TCRdb processed the 5' RACE reads anew with MiXCR; each CDR3 protein has one entry. The sample consists of more than 150,000 distinct CDR3 sequences, about 22% of them appearing once. Sequencing used PBMCs or a T cell subset sorted from them (not recorded which). Receptors were obtained from an adult woman who had mild COVID-19 (a few samples of this study predate the infection). Cell type and time point are not known.

V and J are TRBV30 and TRBJ2-1; 12 positions match TRBD2. CDR1 GTSNPN and CDR2 SVGIG come from the germline V gene (reference sequence). The junction had 9 bases not matched to a gene; V was cut back by 2 bases and J by 10 bases. This CDR3 is 15 amino acids long. The CDR3 loop reads CAWSWTSGKLGEQFF. DNA of the CDR3: TGTGCCTGGAGTTGGACTAGCGGGAAGCTAGGGGAGCAGTTCTTC.

This clonotype was seen only a few times. The chain combines TRBV6-5 with TRBJ1-1; a possible D gene is TRBD1 (6 bases). This CDR3 comprises 16 residues. Germline V gene sequence: CDR1 MNHEY, CDR2 SVGAGI. V lost 4 bases and J 5 bases, leaving 20 bases between the germline ends. CDR3 region: CASSFQGGGRGTEAFF. The CDR3 DNA follows: TGTGCCAGCAGTTTCCAAGGGGGAGGGCGGGGGACTGAAGCTTTCTTT.

The V and J genes are TRBV3-1 and TRBJ2-3; 7 nucleotides agree with TRBD1. Germline assignment: CDR1 LGHDT and CDR2 YNNKEL (reference sequence). CDR3 length: 16 amino acids. The V segment lost 0 bases and the J segment 2 bases; nucleotides outside the gene matches: 5. CDR3 in DNA: TGTGCCAGCAGCCAAGATCACGGGACAGTCACAGATACGCAGTATTTT. Translation gives CASSQDHGTVTDTQYF.

This clonotype was seen more than once but under ten times. The chain joins TRBV3-1 to TRBJ2-6; 7 bases agree with TRBD2. CDR1 LGHDT and CDR2 YNNKEL come from the germline V gene (reference sequence). Germline trimming cut 0 bases from V and 6 bases from J; bases unmatched to any gene: 8. This CDR3 has 17 residues. CDR3 protein: CASSQEPFAGEANVLTF. The CDR3 DNA reads as TGTGCCAGCAGCCAAGAACCCTTCGCGGGGGAGGCCAACGTCCTGACTTTC.

This chain uses TRBV4-1 with TRBJ2-2, with TRBD2 matching over 12 bases. The CDR3 loop spans 19 amino acids. Germline CDR1 and CDR2: MGHRA and YSYEKL. With V trimmed by 0 bases and J by 3 bases, 8 bases remained unmatched. For the CDR3, the DNA is TGCGCCAGCAGCCAAGATCCTCTAGCGGGGGGGCGTGACACCGGGGAGCTGTTTTTT. It encodes CASSQDPLAGGRDTGELFF.

This chain links TRBV20-1 with TRBJ2-2; D gene uncertain. Germline values: CDR1 DFQATT, CDR2 SNEGSKA (reference sequence). The germline V and J ends were trimmed by 2 bases and 4 bases, with 8 bases remaining between them. The CDR3 consists of 13 residues. CDR3 nucleotide sequence: TGCAGTGCTAGATGGTTATCCACCGGGGAGCTGTTTTTT. Amino acids: CSARWLSTGELFF.

This clonotype was seen ten or more times. The J gene is TRBJ2-5, the V gene TRBV6-5, with unresolved D. V lost 8 bases and J 0 bases, leaving 13 bases between the germline ends. There are 14 residues in the CDR3. Germline assignment: CDR1 MNHEY and CDR2 SVGAGI. CDR3 residues: CASARRSNQETQYF. The CDR3, as DNA: TGTGCCAGCGCTAGGCGGTCAAACCAAGAGACCCAGTACTTC.